This TCR beta chain was recorded in a study of cytomegalovirus exposure and HLA in healthy donors. Germline CDR1 is SGDLS and CDR2 is YYNGEE. The CDR3 has 15 amino acids. V lost 0 bases to trimming and J lost 4 bases; unmatched junction nucleotides: 5. Primers included in the PCR were 60 Vbeta and 13 Jbeta primers. The repertoire was sequenced with immunoSEQ multiplex PCR; TCRdb's copy has only in-frame clones and lacks some. This sample has a few hundred thousand clones, with roughly 75% found just once. This clone was seen only once. The chain combines TRBV9 with TRBJ1-1; 8 bases match TRBD1. The TCR originated in a woman younger than 45 in good health and CMV-seronegative. The sequenced sample was PBMCs. This CDR3 is CASSVGTGWSTEAFF. The CDR3 nucleotides read TGTGCCAGCAGCGTAGGGACAGGGTGGTCCACTGAAGCTTTCTTT.